This TCR beta chain was documented in a study of cytomegalovirus exposure and HLA in healthy donors (dated by TCRdb to the late 2010s). Some background on the complete study: An earlier analysis of roughly 500 of the donors reported roughly 300 Gb of sequence data and around 120 million unique TCR beta sequences obtained from roughly 180 million T cells. An early release that covered about 600 HLA-typed donors contained about 300 gigabases of sequencing data and around 80 million unique TCR sequences. The genetic ancestry cluster associated with self-reported Caucasian donors included 65% to 90% of the 398 genotyped donors. The aim of the study was to test whether cataloging public T cell receptors could identify signatures of past pathogen exposure. The study profiled the T cell repertoires of hundreds of subjects by immunosequencing and related them to cytomegalovirus serostatus. Besides the first cohort of more than 650 subjects, a separate validation cohort made up of over a hundred different subjects was used. The study combined high-throughput TCR immunosequencing, statistical association of individual TCRs with disease status, and machine learning to predict cytomegalovirus infection status. A later analysis re-analyzed previously published TCR beta repertoires from hundreds of donors and added high-resolution HLA genotyping to study TCR occurrence patterns. Rather than drawing on any new phenotypic data, the later analysis identified candidate immune exposures from TCR beta sequences and the way those sequences occurred across donors. An earlier analysis of 587 of the donors used high-throughput TCR beta sequencing to judge whether each TCR beta V gene segment behaved as functional or pseudogenic. Donor age, sex, ethnicity and CMV serostatus were compiled alongside the repertoire data. In a later genetic analysis, genome-wide SNP genotypes for about 55% of the 666 donors were used, and that subset was treated as a discovery cohort. Every discovery cohort repertoire had been produced on one sequencing platform. HLA typing included class I and class II loci at four-digit resolution. The number of donors typed differed by locus, with roughly 629-640 for A, B, C, DRB1 and DQB1, 522 for DQA1, 600 to 610 for DPA1, and around 450 for DPB1. Roughly 5 DR-DQ haplotypes were treated as single units for association and clustering because of strong linkage in the cohort. Across 398 genotyped donors of the cohort, an average of approximately 240,000 unique TCR beta nucleotide sequences per donor were sequenced, and about a sixth of those sequences were non-productive. On the study overall, not on this receptor specifically: Linkage disequilibrium might explain the correlated functional status among segregating V segments, but an unknown experimental factor could not be excluded. The presence/absence analyses assumed that sequencing depth was roughly uniform across donors, and that assumption may not be true. A later genetic analysis reported fewer N-insertions in productive TCRs among donors in an Asian-associated ancestry cluster than the 666-donor mean. A further reported finding was that TCR beta sequences accurately predicted the HLA-A and HLA-B alleles for most subjects in the first cohort. A cluster of highly shared sequence variants was judged likely to be a technical artifact of the sequencing pipeline. In an earlier analysis of 587 of the donors, most TCR beta V segments were observed in productive rearrangements about 87% or about 30% of the time, broadly matching IMGT annotations. Only TCR beta chains were sequenced in this cohort, and the absence of alpha or paired-chain data limited detectable features. An association between a missense DCLRE1C variant and V-gene and J-gene trimming of TCR beta chains was found in a later genetic analysis and replicated in an independent cohort. A later analysis found that most CMV-associated TCR beta chains appeared HLA-restricted, with HLA associations seemingly driven largely by CMV exposure. According to the authors, the approach could potentially be generalized to other disease states and immunological phenotypes. HLA typing was unavailable for some donors at each locus, so association tests used only the typed subset. Several of the top co-occurrence clusters appeared to be linked to parvovirus B19, influenza, CMV and Epstein-Barr virus, according to a later analysis. The classifier was reported to diagnose cytomegalovirus status with high specificity and sensitivity in both the original cohort and the validation cohort. A later analysis associated approximately 17,000 TCR beta sequences with specific HLA alleles at a false discovery rate of 0.05. A later analysis found that HLA-associated TCR beta chains were more clonally expanded and had lower generation probabilities than equally common non-associated chains. Some IMGT-functional V segments, including TRBV6-2 and TRBV6-3, could not be told apart with the 87-base-pair reads, so those segments were excluded. Because counts were too low, seventeen rarely observed V segments, including chromosome 9 orphons, were excluded from the earlier analysis of 500 to 700 of the donors. Most TCR sequences were seen in very few donors, while some public TCRs were found in many individuals. The study gave a list of under 200 TCR beta chains associated with cytomegalovirus. When HLA alleles, especially DR and DQ, strongly co-occurred, TCR associations were difficult to assign to individual alleles. The only immune exposure information available for the cohort was CMV serostatus. In vitro tests confirmed that a few of the cytomegalovirus-associated TCR beta chains recognize cytomegalovirus antigens. According to a later analysis, TCR association rates differed among HLA loci, with DRB1 alleles showing the most associated TCRs and HLA-C alleles showing the fewest.

The CDR3 contains 14 residues, cysteine and phenylalanine counted. CDR3 DNA is the only sequence kept; it has 42 bases, read in frame from the first base. The germline V gene specifies SGHDT as CDR1 and YYEEEE as CDR2. Libraries were built with the immunoSEQ multiplex PCR assay. For the multiplex PCR, a mixture combining 60 forward primers for TCR Vbeta segments and 13 reverse primers for TCR Jbeta segments was used. Amplification of the CDR3 region of rearranged TCR beta genes was performed with a multiplex PCR assay on genomic DNA. Amplified TCR beta libraries were sequenced as 87-base-pair reads on the Illumina HiSeq System. The original pipeline was this. A later analysis tallied roughly 80 million unique TCR beta chains across the 600 to 700 repertoires, and around 10 million of those chains were shared by two or more donors. To remove PCR and sequencing errors, raw reads were error-corrected and collapsed into unique sequences using a nearest-neighbor algorithm that merged closely related sequences. CDR3 sequences were aligned to IMGT reference sequences to assign V, D and J gene segments. For a sequence to be retained, at least a six-nucleotide match to both a V gene segment and a J gene segment was required. Rearrangements were classified as productive when the CDR3 lacked stop codons and remained in frame with V and J, and all other rearrangements were classified as non-productive. CDR3 was defined according to IMGT convention as the region running from the second conserved V-encoded cysteine to the conserved J-encoded phenylalanine. In an earlier analysis of more than 550 of the donors, sequences lacking an unambiguous match to a single V gene segment were excluded. An earlier analysis of 587 of the donors classified V segments as functional when productive rearrangements were above 56.7% and as segregating when the standard deviation between donors was above 5%. A statistical classification framework was built to diagnose cytomegalovirus status from the catalog of TCR beta chain sequences. A later analysis assigned V and J genes by comparing TCR nucleotide sequences with IMGT/GENE-DB human TR gene sequences. The TCRdist pipeline was used in a later analysis to assign CDR3 sequences and most-parsimonious VDJ recombination scenarios. In a later analysis, each TCR beta chain was defined by its CDR3 amino acid sequence together with its V-gene family, and reads without a unique V-gene family were excluded. As a way to deal with suspected cross-contamination and a sequencing artifact, a later analysis dropped roughly 620 nucleotide sequences that were highly shared and had low generation probability. A later analysis calculated a clonal expansion index for each public chain from normalized within-repertoire ranks of inferred template counts. Generation probabilities in a later analysis came from a VDJ recombination model fitted to out-of-frame rearrangements, and those results were checked against IGoR. In a later analysis, hypergeometric tests were used to score TCR-TCR, TCR-HLA and TCR-CMV co-occurrence, with a repertoire-size bias correction applied to TCR pairs. False discovery rates were estimated in a later analysis by permuting HLA or CMV assignments 20 times. A later analysis grouped co-occurring TCRs with DBSCAN, adding TCRdist sequence similarity when clustering within HLA-allele-positive subsets. Repertoires with fewer than 30,000 or more than 120,000 public chains, plus five repertoires with anomalous nucleotide sharing, were excluded from co-occurrence clustering. Held by TCRdb, this immuneACCESS table contains in-frame sequences only and omits some clones. Under half of the omission traces to an unresolved V gene where checked; the cause of the rest is unknown. V and J calls and clone size follow that table, whereas D and trimming were derived from the DNA. In all, the sample holds around 150,000 clones, and about 73% of those were seen once. The ten largest clones take up just over 3% of the sample.

The cohort consisted of 666 healthy bone marrow donors. At the time of sampling, every cohort member was nominally healthy, though immune exposures that went unrecorded were likely present. The donor tested CMV seronegative and was one of the 352 seronegative cohort members. Each donor provided a peripheral blood sample, and peripheral blood mononuclear cells were used for TCR beta sequencing. Genomic DNA extraction from the blood cell samples was performed with the Qiagen DNeasy Blood Extraction Kit. In this sample, this clone turned up once. Its antigen remains undetermined. At one boundary the junction diverges from the germline segment, which might be a read error.

Sequencing was done on a sample of PBMCs. Recombination joined TRBV5-6 with TRBJ2-5; TRBD2 lines up with 7 middle nucleotides. This clonotype originated in a woman aged 35 to 49 in good health and CMV-seronegative. The sequenced DNA: TGTGCCTGCAGCTTGGGAGGGAGCCAAGAGACCCAGTACTTC. This translates into CACSLGGSQETQYF.